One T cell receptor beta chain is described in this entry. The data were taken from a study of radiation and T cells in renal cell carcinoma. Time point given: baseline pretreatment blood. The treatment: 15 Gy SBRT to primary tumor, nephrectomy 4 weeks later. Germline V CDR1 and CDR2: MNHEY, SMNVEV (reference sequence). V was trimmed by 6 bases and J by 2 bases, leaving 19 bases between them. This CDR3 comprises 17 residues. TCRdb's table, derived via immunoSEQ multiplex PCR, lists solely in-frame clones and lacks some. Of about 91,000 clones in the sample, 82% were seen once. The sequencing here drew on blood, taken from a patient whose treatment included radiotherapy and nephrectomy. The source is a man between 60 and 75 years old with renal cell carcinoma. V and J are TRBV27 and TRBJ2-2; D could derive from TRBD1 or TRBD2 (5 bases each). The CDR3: CASSLRHGTPNTGELFF. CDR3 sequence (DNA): TGTGCCAGCAGCCTACGACACGGGACCCCAAACACCGGGGAGCTGTTTTTT.